These T cell receptor beta chains were read from a single sample in a study of lymphopenia after photon versus proton radiotherapy. The assay was immunoSEQ multiplex PCR, and TCRdb's table has in-frame clones only and misses some. Of over 35,000 clones in the sample, roughly four fifths were seen once. The sample was peripheral blood, taken from a patient treated with proton-based radiotherapy. Receptor source: a woman in her sixties or seventies with pancreatic cancer. CDR3s include the opening cysteine and the closing phenylalanine or tryptophan.

V gene	J gene	CDR3 protein
TRBV7-2	TRBJ1-1	CASSQTTGMNTEAFF
TRBV9	TRBJ1-3	CASSVTAISSGNTIYF
TRBV18	TRBJ1-1	CASSSKDSMNTEAFF
TRBV19	TRBJ2-4	CASNKQGAKNIQYF
TRBV7-2	TRBJ2-3	CASSGSGFDTQYF
TRBV5-1	TRBJ2-7	CASSLDGPKYF
TRBV5-1	TRBJ2-1	CASSLVLAGTIAYNEQFF
TRBV19	TRBJ1-5	CASRLGQYSNQPQHF
TRBV28	TRBJ2-3	CASSSWTGGLESTDTQYF
TRBV30	TRBJ2-2	CAWTRLAEGTGELFF
TRBV6-5	TRBJ1-2	CASNNRDRASGYTF
TRBV7-2	TRBJ2-5	CASSILGGRETQYF
TRBV15	TRBJ1-4	CATSRDLGDEKLFF
TRBV28	TRBJ1-1	CASTTGQPSTEAFF
TRBV7-9	TRBJ1-2	CASSLQRGGFYGYTF
TRBV7-2	TRBJ2-3	CASSFKGATDTQYF
TRBV5-6	TRBJ2-1	CASSLGVRQAEYYNEQFF
TRBV18	TRBJ1-2	CASSPDLGARIGYTF
TRBV6-7	TRBJ2-1	CASRDPSGRRNEQFF
TRBV7-2	TRBJ2-1	CASSLAEGTAYNEQFF
TRBV28	TRBJ2-2	CASRPSTGELFF
TRBV6-6	TRBJ2-3	CASSYSRVGGADTQYF
TRBV19	TRBJ2-5	CASSIGWSGNPTGETQYF
TRBV20-1	TRBJ1-1	CSRQVGTEAFF
TRBV4-1	TRBJ2-3	CASSTRDRGGTDTQYF
TRBV7-6	TRBJ2-7	CASSYGTASYEQYF
TRBV19	TRBJ1-2	CASSIDAGQSYGYTF
TRBV6-1	TRBJ1-4	CASSEFGPNEKLFF
TRBV19	TRBJ2-7	CASSKQDYEQYF
TRBV7-2	TRBJ2-7	CASSSNPTVVNEQYF
TRBV5-4	TRBJ2-7	CASREVGGSSYEQYF
TRBV4-3	TRBJ1-2	CASSPHRGDYGYTF
TRBV7-2	TRBJ2-2	CASGPSLAGTGELFF
TRBV11-1	TRBJ2-1	CASSLGSLAGYNEQFF
TRBV5-4	TRBJ1-5	CASSLPGNNQPQHF
TRBV28	TRBJ2-5	CASSPGTNQETQYF
TRBV5-4	TRBJ1-4	CASSRDGATNEKLFF
TRBV7-9	TRBJ2-3	CASSPQWTGEADTQYF
TRBV7-2	TRBJ2-7	CASSLDPLLYQYF
TRBV7-2	TRBJ2-5	CASSLGRQETQYF
TRBV28	TRBJ1-3	CASGSQGDGNTIYF
TRBV30	TRBJ2-7	CAWMRGGSSYEQYF
TRBV28	TRBJ1-1	CASSLGGSKTEAFF
TRBV7-2	TRBJ1-4	CASSLGGQVLNEKLFF